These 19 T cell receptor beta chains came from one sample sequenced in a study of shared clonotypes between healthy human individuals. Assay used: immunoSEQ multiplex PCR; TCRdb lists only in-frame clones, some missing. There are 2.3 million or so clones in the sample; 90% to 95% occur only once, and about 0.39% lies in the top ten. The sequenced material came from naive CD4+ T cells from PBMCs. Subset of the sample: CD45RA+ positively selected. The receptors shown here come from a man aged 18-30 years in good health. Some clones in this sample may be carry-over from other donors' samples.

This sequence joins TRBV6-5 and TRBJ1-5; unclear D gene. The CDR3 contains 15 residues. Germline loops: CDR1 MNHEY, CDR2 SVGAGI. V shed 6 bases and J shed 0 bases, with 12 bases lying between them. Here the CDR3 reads CASRKGIHSNQPQHF. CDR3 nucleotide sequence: TGTGCCAGCAGGAAGGGTATCCATAGCAATCAGCCCCAGCATTTT.

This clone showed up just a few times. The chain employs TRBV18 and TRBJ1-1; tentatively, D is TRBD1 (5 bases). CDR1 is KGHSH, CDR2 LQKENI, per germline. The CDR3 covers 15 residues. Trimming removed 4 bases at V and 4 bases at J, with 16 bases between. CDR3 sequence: CASSQTLGGGTEAFF. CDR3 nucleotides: TGTGCCAGCTCACAAACCCTCGGGGGTGGCACTGAAGCTTTCTTT.

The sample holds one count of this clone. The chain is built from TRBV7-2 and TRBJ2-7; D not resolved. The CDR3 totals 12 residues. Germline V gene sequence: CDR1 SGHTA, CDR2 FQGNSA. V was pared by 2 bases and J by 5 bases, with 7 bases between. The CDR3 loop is CASSLSTHEQYF. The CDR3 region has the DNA TGTGCCAGCAGCTTATCGACCCACGAGCAGTACTTC.

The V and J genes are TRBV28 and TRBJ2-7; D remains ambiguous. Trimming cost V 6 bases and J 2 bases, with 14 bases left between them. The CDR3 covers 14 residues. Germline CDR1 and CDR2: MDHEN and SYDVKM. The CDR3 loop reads CASRPDGLAYEQYF. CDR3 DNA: TGTGCCAGCAGGCCCGATGGGCTAGCCTACGAGCAGTACTTC.

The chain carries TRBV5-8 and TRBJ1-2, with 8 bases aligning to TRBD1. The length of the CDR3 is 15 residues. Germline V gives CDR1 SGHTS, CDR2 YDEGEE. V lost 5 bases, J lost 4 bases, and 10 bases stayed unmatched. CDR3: CASRRPGQDGYGYTF. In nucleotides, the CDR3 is TGTGCCAGCAGGCGACCGGGACAGGACGGCTATGGCTACACCTTC.

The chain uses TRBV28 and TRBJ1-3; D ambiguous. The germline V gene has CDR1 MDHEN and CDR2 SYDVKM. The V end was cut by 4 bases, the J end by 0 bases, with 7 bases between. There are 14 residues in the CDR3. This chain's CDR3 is CASSSSNSGNTIYF. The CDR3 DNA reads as TGTGCCAGCAGTTCGTCTAACTCTGGAAACACCATATATTTT.

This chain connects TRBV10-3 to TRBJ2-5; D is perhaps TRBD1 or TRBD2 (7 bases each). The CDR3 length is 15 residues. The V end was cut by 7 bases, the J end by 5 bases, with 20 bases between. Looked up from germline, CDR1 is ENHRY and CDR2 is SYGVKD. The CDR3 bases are TGTGCCATCACTCCAGGGGGGGACCACGAGGAGACCCAGTACTTC. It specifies CAITPGGDHEETQYF.

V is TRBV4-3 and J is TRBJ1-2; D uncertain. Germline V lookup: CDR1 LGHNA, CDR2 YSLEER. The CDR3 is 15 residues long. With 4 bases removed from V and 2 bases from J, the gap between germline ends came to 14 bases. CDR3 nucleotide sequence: TGCGCCAGCAGCCCAGAGGTACGGAAGAACTATGGCTACACCTTC. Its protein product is CASSPEVRKNYGYTF.

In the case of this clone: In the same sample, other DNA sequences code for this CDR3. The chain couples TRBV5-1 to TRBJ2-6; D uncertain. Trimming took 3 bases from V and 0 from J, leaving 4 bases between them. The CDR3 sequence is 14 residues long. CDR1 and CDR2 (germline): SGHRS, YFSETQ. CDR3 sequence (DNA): TGCGCCAGCAGCTCGTACTCTGGGGCCAACGTCCTGACTTTC. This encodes CASSSYSGANVLTF. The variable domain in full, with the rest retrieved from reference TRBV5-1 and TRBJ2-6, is KAGVTQTPRYLIKTRGQQVTLSCSPISGHRSVSWYQQTPGQGLQFLFEYFSETQRNKGNFPGRFSGRQFSNSRSEMNVSTLELGDSALYLCASSSYSGANVLTFGAGSRLTVL.

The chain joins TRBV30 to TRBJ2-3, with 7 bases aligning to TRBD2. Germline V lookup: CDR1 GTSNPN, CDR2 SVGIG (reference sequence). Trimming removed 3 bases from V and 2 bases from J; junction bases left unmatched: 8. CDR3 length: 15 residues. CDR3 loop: CAWRLGGSVTDTQYF. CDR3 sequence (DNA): TGTGCCTGGAGGTTGGGCGGGAGTGTCACAGATACGCAGTATTTT.

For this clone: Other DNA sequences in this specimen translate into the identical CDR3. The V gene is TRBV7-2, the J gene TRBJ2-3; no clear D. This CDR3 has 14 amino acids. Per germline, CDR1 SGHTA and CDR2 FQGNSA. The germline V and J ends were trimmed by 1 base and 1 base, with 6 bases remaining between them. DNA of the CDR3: TGTGCCAGCAGCTTAGTCCGGGGCACAGATACGCAGTATTTT. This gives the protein CASSLVRGTDTQYF.

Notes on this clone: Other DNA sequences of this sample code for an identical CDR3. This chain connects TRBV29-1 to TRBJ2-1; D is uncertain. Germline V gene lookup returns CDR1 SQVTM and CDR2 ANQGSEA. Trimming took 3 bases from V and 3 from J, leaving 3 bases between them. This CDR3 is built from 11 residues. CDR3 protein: CSVDGYNEQFF. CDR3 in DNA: TGCAGCGTTGACGGCTACAATGAGCAGTTCTTC.

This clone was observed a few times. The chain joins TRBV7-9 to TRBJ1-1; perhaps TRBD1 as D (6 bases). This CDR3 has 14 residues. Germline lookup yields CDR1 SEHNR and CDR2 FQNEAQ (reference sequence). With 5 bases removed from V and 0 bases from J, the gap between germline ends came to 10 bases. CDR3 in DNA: TGTGCCAGCAGCCACGGGACAATGAACACTGAAGCTTTCTTT. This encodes CASSHGTMNTEAFF.

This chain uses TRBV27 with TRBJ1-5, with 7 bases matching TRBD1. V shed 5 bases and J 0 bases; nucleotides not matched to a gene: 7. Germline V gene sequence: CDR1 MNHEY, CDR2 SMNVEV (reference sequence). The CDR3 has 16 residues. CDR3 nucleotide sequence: TGTGCCAGCAGTCAAGGCGGGACAGTTAGCAATCAGCCCCAGCATTTT. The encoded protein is CASSQGGTVSNQPQHF.

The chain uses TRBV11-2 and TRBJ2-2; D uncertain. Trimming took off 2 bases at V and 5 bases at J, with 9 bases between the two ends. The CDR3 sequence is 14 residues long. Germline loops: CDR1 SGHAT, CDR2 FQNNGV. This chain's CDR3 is CASSLLAATGELFF. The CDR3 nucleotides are TGTGCCAGCAGCTTATTGGCCGCAACCGGGGAGCTGTTTTTT.

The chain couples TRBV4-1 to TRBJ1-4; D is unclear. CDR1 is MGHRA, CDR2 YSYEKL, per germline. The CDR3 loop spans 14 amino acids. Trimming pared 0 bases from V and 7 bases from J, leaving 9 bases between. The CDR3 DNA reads TGCGCCAGCAGCCAAGAAGAGGGTATTGAAAAACTGTTTTTT. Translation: CASSQEEGIEKLFF.

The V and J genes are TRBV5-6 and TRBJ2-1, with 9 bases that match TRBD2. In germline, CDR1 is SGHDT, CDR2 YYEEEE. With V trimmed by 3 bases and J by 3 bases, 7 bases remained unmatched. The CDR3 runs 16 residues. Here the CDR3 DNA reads TGTGCCAGCAGCTGGAGACTAGCGGAGAACTACAATGAGCAGTTCTTC. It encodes CASSWRLAENYNEQFF.

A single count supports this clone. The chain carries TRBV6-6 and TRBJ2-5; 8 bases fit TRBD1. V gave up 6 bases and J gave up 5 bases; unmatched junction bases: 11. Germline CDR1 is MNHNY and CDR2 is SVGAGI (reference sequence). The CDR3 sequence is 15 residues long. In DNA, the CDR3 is TGTGCCAGCAGCCCCACCCCGACAGGGGTGGAGACCCAGTACTTC. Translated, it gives CASSPTPTGVETQYF.

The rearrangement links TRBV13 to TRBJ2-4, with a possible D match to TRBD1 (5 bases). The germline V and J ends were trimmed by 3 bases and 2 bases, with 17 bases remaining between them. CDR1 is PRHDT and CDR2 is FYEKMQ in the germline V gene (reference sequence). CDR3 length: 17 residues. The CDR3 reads CASSFTLGPGTKNIQYF. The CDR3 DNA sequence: TGTGCCAGCAGCTTTACCCTGGGCCCAGGGACCAAAAACATTCAGTACTTC.